These T cell receptor beta chains were read from a single sample in a study of neurological immune-mediated disorders. One entry per CDR3 protein, called by TCRdb with MiXCR from the 5' RACE reads. In the table there are about 58,000 distinct CDR3 sequences, under 3.5% of which are singletons. Sample: PBMCs. Every receptor here comes from a woman in her fifties or sixties with multiple sclerosis. Both conserved end residues are part of each CDR3. The D gene is left open where the match is weak. Not all rows give a size; the values are once, few, many and, for expanded clones, a class.

TGCAGTGCTAGAGATTGGGCTAGCGGGAGAAAATCACGGGAGCAGTACTTC CSARDWASGRKSREQYF 17 TRBJ2-7 TRBD2 TRBV20-1 many
TGCAGCGTTGCGCGGGGCACCGGGGAGCTGTTTTTT CSVARGTGELFF 12 TRBJ2-2 . TRBV29-1 many
TGTGCCAACAGTGGGGAGGGTAAAACTGAAGCTTTCTTT CANSGEGKTEAFF 13 TRBJ1-1 . TRBV2 .
TGTGCCAGCAGTTTACGCAGGGCCGGCGGGGAGCTGTTTTTT CASSLRRAGGELFF 14 TRBJ2-2 . TRBV12-3/TRBV12-4 many
TGTGCCAGCGCCATAGCCCGACGACGTCGAACCGGGGAGCTGTTTTTT CASAIARRRRTGELFF 16 TRBJ2-2 . TRBV28 many
TGTGCCAGCAGTTTAGCGGGGATCTCTGGGGCCAACGTCCTGACTTTC CASSLAGISGANVLTF 16 TRBJ2-6 . TRBV28 many
TGTGCCAGCAGACAGGGGGCAAGCAATCAGCCCCAGCATTTT CASRQGASNQPQHF 14 TRBJ1-5 TRBD1 TRBV11-1 many
TGTGCCATCAGTTCGGGACAGCTGAACACCGGGGAGCTGTTTTTT CAISSGQLNTGELFF 15 TRBJ2-2 TRBD1 TRBV10-3 many
TGTGCCAGCAGCTCAGATCCGAAGAGACTCACCCACAATGAGCAGTTCTTC CASSSDPKRLTHNEQFF 17 TRBJ2-1 . TRBV5-8 many
TGTGCCAGCAGCTTATTTTACGGGGGTGAGGAGACCCAGTACTTC CASSLFYGGEETQYF 15 TRBJ2-5 . TRBV7-2 many
TGTGCCAGCAGTACCGGGACAGGGGTCACAGATACGCAGTATTTT CASSTGTGVTDTQYF 15 TRBJ2-3 TRBD1 TRBV28 many
TGTGCCAGCAGCCGCCGTGCGGAGTCCTCCTACGAGCAGTACTTC CASSRRAESSYEQYF 15 TRBJ2-7 . TRBV3-1 many
TGCAGTGCTAGAAAAGGGGGCTACGAGCAGTACTTC CSARKGGYEQYF 12 TRBJ2-7 . TRBV20-1 few
TGTGCCAGCAGTTTGACTGACTCTGGGGCCAACGTCCTGACTTTC CASSLTDSGANVLTF 15 TRBJ2-6 . TRBV28 many
TGTGCCATCAGTGAGTCGCCCCGTAGATTGAACACTGAAGCTTTCTTT CAISESPRRLNTEAFF 16 TRBJ1-1 . TRBV10-3 many
TGCAGCTCCGGGACAGACTCTGGAAACACCATATATTTT CSSGTDSGNTIYF 13 TRBJ1-3 TRBD1 TRBV20-1 many
TGTGCCACCAGCAGAGATATCGGCGGGGGGGGGGCAGATACGCAGTATTTT CATSRDIGGGGADTQYF 17 TRBJ2-3 TRBD2 TRBV15 many
TGCGCCAGCAGCCAAGACTGGCCGACAGGCTCTGAAGCTTTCTTT CASSQDWPTGSEAFF 15 TRBJ1-1 . TRBV4-1 many
TGTGCCAGCAATGCACTACTCGGCAATCAGCCCCAGCATTTT CASNALLGNQPQHF 14 TRBJ1-5 . TRBV6-2/TRBV6-3 many
TGTGCCAGCAGCTTCGGGTCAGTCCAAGGTACGCAGTATTTT CASSFGSVQGTQYF 14 TRBJ2-3 . TRBV5-8 many
TGTGCCAGCAGTATCCAGGGGGCCAGGGTGAACACTGAAGCTTTCTTT CASSIQGARVNTEAFF 16 TRBJ1-1 TRBD1 TRBV28 many
TGCAGTGCTCCGACAGGGGGTAATGAAAAACTGTTTTTT CSAPTGGNEKLFF 13 TRBJ1-4 TRBD1 TRBV20-1 many
TGCAGTGCCAGCGGGCGGGGGGGCCAGGATACGCAGTATTTT CSASGRGGQDTQYF 14 TRBJ2-3 TRBD2 TRBV20-1 many
TGCAGTGCCCCGGACAGGGGGGAAAGTTCGGGACTAACAGATACGCAGTATTTT CSAPDRGESSGLTDTQYF 18 TRBJ2-3 TRBD1 TRBV20-1 many
TGCGCCAGCAGCTTAAGGCAGCAAGAGACCCAGTACTTC CASSLRQQETQYF 13 TRBJ2-5 . TRBV5-1 many
TGTGCCAGCAGCCAAGGAGGACACCTTAGCACAGATACGCAGTATTTT CASSQGGHLSTDTQYF 16 TRBJ2-3 . TRBV3-1 medium-sized
TGTGCCAGCAGTTTAGGGACACTTAATCAGCCCCAGCATTTT CASSLGTLNQPQHF 14 TRBJ1-5 . TRBV12-3/TRBV12-4 many
TGCAGCGCGAATGATGGGGCGGGAGGCCTCCAAGAGACCCAGTACTTC CSANDGAGGLQETQYF 16 TRBJ2-5 TRBD2 TRBV20-1 many
TGCGCCAGCAGCCCCGGGACAGTATCCTACGAGCAGTACTTC CASSPGTVSYEQYF 14 TRBJ2-7 TRBD1 TRBV5-1 many
TGTGCCAGCAGCCAAGTACGGGGACTAGCATCTGGGGCCAACGTCCTGACTTTC CASSQVRGLASGANVLTF 18 TRBJ2-6 TRBD2 TRBV4-2 many
TGTGCCAGCAGCCGACCTCTTTCAGTTATCACTGAAGCTTTCTTT CASSRPLSVITEAFF 15 TRBJ1-1 . TRBV28 many
TGCAGTGCATATCCCTCTCAAATCCCGGGACTAGCGGGGGGTACGCAGTATTTT CSAYPSQIPGLAGGTQYF 18 TRBJ2-3 TRBD2 TRBV20-1 many
TGTGCCAGCAGCCCGCTGGGGAACACTGAAGCTTTCTTT CASSPLGNTEAFF 13 TRBJ1-1 . TRBV7-8 few
TGTGCCAGCAGTTTACAGGGGGCGGAAGCTTTCTTT CASSLQGAEAFF 12 TRBJ1-1 TRBD1 TRBV2 many
TGTGCCAGCAGCCCACAGAACACCGGGGAGCTGTTTTTT CASSPQNTGELFF 13 TRBJ2-2 . TRBV7-9 many
TGTGCCAGCAGCTTAATGGGACAGGTTAACTATGGCTACACCTTC CASSLMGQVNYGYTF 15 TRBJ1-2 TRBD1 TRBV7-2 few
TGCGCCAGCAGACGGGGAGGGACTATCGAAAATGTAGATACGCAGTATTTT CASRRGGTIENVDTQYF 17 TRBJ2-3 TRBD2 TRBV5-1 many
TGTGCCAGCAGCTTGTCTAGCGGGAGGGCCGATGAGCAGTTCTTC CASSLSSGRADEQFF 15 TRBJ2-1 TRBD2 TRBV5-5 many
TGCAGTGCTCCATACAGGGGAGGGAACACTGAAGCTTTCTTT CSAPYRGGNTEAFF 14 TRBJ1-1 TRBD1 TRBV20-1 many
TGCGCCAGCAGCCAAGCACCCTTGGGTGCCTACGAGCAGTACTTC CASSQAPLGAYEQYF 15 TRBJ2-7 . TRBV4-1 many
TGCAGTGCTAGGATGGCGTTAGGGACCCAGTACTTC CSARMALGTQYF 12 TRBJ2-5 . TRBV20-1 many
TGTGCCAGCAGTCCCGGAGGGGGGACAGGGGACATCTACGAGCAGTACTTC CASSPGGGTGDIYEQYF 17 TRBJ2-7 TRBD1 TRBV6-5 many
TGTGCCATCAGGCGTACAGAAAACACTGAAGCTTTCTTT CAIRRTENTEAFF 13 TRBJ1-1 . TRBV10-3 many
TGTGCCAGCAGCGTACGGGACGCCACTTTACTCTATGGCTACACCTTC CASSVRDATLLYGYTF 16 TRBJ1-2 . TRBV9 medium-sized
TGTGCCAGCAGCCCCCCGCCTTACAGGGACCACGGAAAACTGTTTTTT CASSPPPYRDHGKLFF 16 TRBJ1-4 . TRBV28 many
TGTGCCAGCAGATCCGAACTAGCGTACGAGTACGAGCAGTACTTC CASRSELAYEYEQYF 15 TRBJ2-7 TRBD2 TRBV5-6 many
TGTGCCAGCAGTTTTGGAGGTTGGGGACAGGGGAATTCACCCCTCCACTTT CASSFGGWGQGNSPLHF 17 TRBJ1-6 TRBD1 TRBV28 many
TGTGCCAGCAGCCAAGACTTTGGGACAGGGGGCACTGAAGCTTTCTTT CASSQDFGTGGTEAFF 16 TRBJ1-1 TRBD1 TRBV3-1 many
TGTGCCAGCAGCTTGCTAGCGGGGGGGCTGAACTACAATGAGCAGTTCTTC CASSLLAGGLNYNEQFF 17 TRBJ2-1 TRBD2 TRBV5-6 few
TGTGCCAGCAGCTTAGCGCCAGGGCAGAGCTACGAGCAGTACTTC CASSLAPGQSYEQYF 15 TRBJ2-7 . TRBV7-2 many
TGTGCCAGCAGCTTGGACAGTTTCTTCTATGGCTACACCTTC CASSLDSFFYGYTF 14 TRBJ1-2 . TRBV7-8 .
TGTGCCAGCAGTCCGGACAGGAGCTCCTACAATGAGCAGTTCTTC CASSPDRSSYNEQFF 15 TRBJ2-1 TRBD1 TRBV6-5 many
TGCAGCGTTGTGCCATCGGGGGAGACCCAGTACTTC CSVVPSGETQYF 12 TRBJ2-5 . TRBV29-1 many